Listed below are T cell receptor beta chains from one sample, sequenced in a study of cytomegalovirus exposure and HLA in healthy donors. Assay: immunoSEQ multiplex PCR; the TCRdb copy retains only in-frame clones and omits some. The sample yields more than 85,000 clones, 10% to 15% seen once. Specimen: PBMCs. The receptors come from a man aged 40-50 years in good health and CMV-seropositive. Both conserved end residues are part of each CDR3. D genes are given only for firm matches. Size tells how often a clone was seen (once, few, many) or the class of an expanded clone, and some rows leave it out.

NA	TRBJ2-1	TRBD2	TRBV5-1	TGCGCCAGCAGCTCCGGGACTAGCGGGAGACTTGTTGGTGTCGATGAGCAGTTCTTC	CASSSGTSGRLVGVDEQFF
few	TRBJ2-3	TRBD1	TRBV5-1	TGCGCCAGCAGCCCGGGACAGAGCACAGATACGCAGTATTTT	CASSPGQSTDTQYF
NA	TRBJ2-7	TRBD2	TRBV6-4	TGTGCCAGCAGTCCGATAGCGGGAGGGCGCGAGCAGTACTTC	CASSPIAGGREQYF
few	TRBJ2-1	TRBD1	TRBV5-8	TGTGCCAGCAGCACCCGGACAGGGGGATTATACAATGAGCAGTTCTTC	CASSTRTGGLYNEQFF
NA	TRBJ2-7	TRBD2	TRBV25-1	TGTGCCAGCAGGGGACTAGCGGGACCTTACGAGCAGTACTTC	CASRGLAGPYEQYF
NA	TRBJ1-1	TRBD1	TRBV5-1	TGCGCCAGCAGCCCCTGGGGTTACAGGGGGCGGGGAACGGTGAACACTGAAGCTTTCTTT	CASSPWGYRGRGTVNTEAFF
few	TRBJ2-7	TRBD2	TRBV4-2	TGTGCCAGCAGCCAGGTAACTAGCGGGACCGCGCAGTACTTC	CASSQVTSGTAQYF
NA	TRBJ1-5	TRBD1	TRBV28	TGTGCCAGCAGCCCGGGGACAGTCTGGGACAATCAGCCCCAGCATTTT	CASSPGTVWDNQPQHF
few	TRBJ2-3	TRBD1	TRBV5-6	TGTGCCAGCAGCTTGAACAGGGGTACAGATACGCAGTATTTT	CASSLNRGTDTQYF
NA	TRBJ1-2	TRBD1	TRBV5-4	TGTGCCAGCAGCTTGACAGGGGTACGGGGCTACACCTTC	CASSLTGVRGYTF
NA	TRBJ2-3	NA	TRBV5-1	TGCGCCAGCAGCTCTGGGACTTCAGGGAGCACAGATACGCAGTATTTT	CASSSGTSGSTDTQYF
NA	TRBJ1-1	TRBD1	TRBV7-6	TGTGCCAGCAGCTTCCCCTACAGGGGAGGTTTATCTAGGGGAGCTTTCTTT	CASSFPYRGGLSRGAFF
few	TRBJ1-1	NA	TRBV6-6	TGTGCCAGCAGTCAAAGGGGGTCTGACACTGAAGCTTTCTTT	CASSQRGSDTEAFF
few	TRBJ2-3	NA	TRBV18	TGTGCCAGCTCGCCACAGGGCGGGCGCACAGATACGCAGTATTTT	CASSPQGGRTDTQYF
few	TRBJ1-5	NA	TRBV7-6	TGTGCCAGCGCAGATTTTAGCAATCAGCCCCAGCATTTT	CASADFSNQPQHF
NA	TRBJ2-5	TRBD2	TRBV11-2	TGTGCCAGCAGCTTAGGGCTAGCGGGGTACCAAGAGACCCAGTACTTC	CASSLGLAGYQETQYF
NA	TRBJ2-2	TRBD2	TRBV27	TGTGCCAGCAGTTCCCCGGCGGGAGCTCACACCGGGGAGCTGTTTTTT	CASSSPAGAHTGELFF
NA	TRBJ1-1	TRBD1	TRBV7-9	TGTGCCAGCAGCACGCGTGAGACAGGGAGCAGAGCTTTCTTT	CASSTRETGSRAFF
few	TRBJ2-3	TRBD2	TRBV25-1	TGTGCCAGCAGCCAAGGGGTAGCGGGAGGTACGCAGTATTTT	CASSQGVAGGTQYF
NA	TRBJ2-1	TRBD2	TRBV19	TGTGCCAGTACCCCGGGACTAGCGGGGCCCAATGAGCAGTTCTTC	CASTPGLAGPNEQFF
few	TRBJ1-4	NA	TRBV27	TGTGCCAGCAAGACCAACGAGGATTTGAATGAAAAACTGTTTTTT	CASKTNEDLNEKLFF
NA	TRBJ2-1	NA	TRBV11-1	TGTGCCAGCAGCCGAACAGGGTATGGGACAATGAATACTTGGGAGCAGTTCTTC	CASSRTGYGTMNTWEQFF
NA	TRBJ1-3	NA	TRBV6-1	TGTGCCAGCAGTTCTGACAGGAGCTCTGGAAACACCATATATTTT	CASSSDRSSGNTIYF
few	TRBJ2-2	TRBD2	TRBV6-1	TGTGCCACCAAACTAGCGGGAATCCCCGGGGAGCTGTTTTTT	CATKLAGIPGELFF
few	TRBJ2-1	NA	TRBV7-9	TGTGCCAGCGTAGCGTCGACTAGGAATGAGCAGTTCTTC	CASVASTRNEQFF
few	TRBJ2-7	NA	TRBV4-1	TGCGCCAGCAGCCCACTTACAGGGAACTCCTACGAGCAGTACTTC	CASSPLTGNSYEQYF
few	TRBJ2-3	NA	TRBV6-1	TGTGCCAGCAGTGTAGCAGATACGCAGTATTTT	CASSVADTQYF
NA	TRBJ2-2	NA	TRBV7-3	TGTGCCAGCAGCGGGAGTGGGACCGGGGAGCTGTTTTTT	CASSGSGTGELFF
few	TRBJ1-5	TRBD1	TRBV30	TGTGCTCTCGGACAGCTAGGGGGCTATAGCAATCAGCCCCAGCATTTT	CALGQLGGYSNQPQHF
few	TRBJ1-2	NA	TRBV6-1	TGTGCCAGCAGGGAAAAGACAGTTAACTATGGCTACACCTTC	CASREKTVNYGYTF
NA	TRBJ2-7	TRBD1	TRBV27	TGTGCCAGCAGGGGACAGGGGGGCATCTACGAGCAGTACTTC	CASRGQGGIYEQYF
few	TRBJ2-1	TRBD1	TRBV6-5	TGTGCCAGCAGCCGGACAGGGACCGAGCAGTTCTTC	CASSRTGTEQFF
NA	TRBJ2-7	NA	TRBV6-1	TGTGCCAGCAGGGGGGCTAGTCGCGAGCAGTACTTC	CASRGASREQYF
NA	TRBJ2-3	TRBD2	TRBV30	TGTGCCTCCACACTAGCGGGAGGGCACACAGATACGCAGTATTTT	CASTLAGGHTDTQYF
NA	TRBJ1-1	NA	TRBV6-5	TGTGCCAGCAGACCTGGACTGCCTAACACTGAAGCTTTCTTT	CASRPGLPNTEAFF
NA	TRBJ1-2	NA	TRBV5-5	TGTGCCAGCAGTTCCAGGGATCTGGACTATGGCTACACCTTC	CASSSRDLDYGYTF
NA	TRBJ1-1	TRBD1	TRBV18	TGTGCCAGCTCACCACTAGACAGGGACACTGAAGCTTTCTTT	CASSPLDRDTEAFF
few	TRBJ2-7	TRBD1	TRBV11-2	TGTGCCAGCAGCTTTCGGACGGACAGGTTATACGAGCAGTACTTC	CASSFRTDRLYEQYF
few	TRBJ2-3	NA	TRBV7-2	TGTGCCAGCACGGGCAGAGGGGGGGCGCTCACAGATACGCAGTATTTT	CASTGRGGALTDTQYF
NA	TRBJ1-1	NA	TRBV6-1	TGTGCCAGCAGTGAGACAGCCGTTCTGAACACTGAAGCTTTCTTT	CASSETAVLNTEAFF
few	TRBJ2-4	NA	TRBV5-4	TGTGCCAGCAGCTTGCGGGGACTAGCCAAAAACATTCAGTACTTC	CASSLRGLAKNIQYF